Included here is one T cell receptor (beta chain) sequence, with context. This receptor's antigen is unknown. Within one base of it there is no much larger clone, and no base qualities were kept. The collaborating institutions used their own protocols to collect whole blood in K2EDTA tubes. For TCRbeta analysis, collaborator samples were shipped as frozen whole blood, as isolated PBMCs, or as DNA extracted from either sample type. The immunoSEQ Assay, a bias-controlled multiplex PCR, was used to amplify TCRbeta CDR3 regions from genomic DNA. Turning to the authors' computational methods: Nucleated cell counts per sample were estimated from amplification of reference gene primers within the assay. Sequence reads were collapsed and filtered to measure the absolute abundance of every unique TCRbeta CDR3 rearrangement. For each sample, productive Simpson clonality was calculated as the square root of Simpson's diversity index across productive rearrangements. In TCRdb, the immuneACCESS table is reduced to in-frame sequences with V and J assigned. These tables do not hold every clone; where another copy was compared, an unresolved V gene accounts for under half, and the others remain unexplained. Clone size and the V and J calls come from that table; the DNA yielded D and trimming. The sample table lists about 74,000 clones, 88% of them with a count of one. The ten largest clones capture less than 3% of the sample.

The data were taken from a study of blood T cell repertoires in COVID-19 (dated by TCRdb to about 2020). General notes on the study: Samples covering the acute and convalescent phases of COVID-19 were provided by collaborators in the United States, Italy and Spain. The material from the prospective study consisted of cDNA or gDNA derived from T cells, B-cell-depleted T cells, or PBMCs. Deeply sampled blood TCRbeta repertoires from subjects exposed to, actively infected with, or recovered from COVID-19 were included in the dataset. A freely available public database, intended as a resource for researchers studying the immune response to SARS-CoV-2, is where the repertoires were released. Samples were obtained from the ongoing ImmuneRACE study (first 160 participants) and from 950 to 1,500 subjects provided by 6 global collaborators. Sample metadata almost always included a de-identified subject ID, COVID-19 status, age in years and sex. Where HLA class I and class II types were available, the types were taken from metadata supplied by the sample provider, not from assay-based typing. The study at large found these results: How much clinical and demographic metadata was included differed by source and by participant, and the metadata was provided uncurated.

V is shortened by 0 bases, J by 3 bases, and the region joining them spans 15 bases. There are 16 amino acids in the CDR3, from cysteine to phenylalanine inclusive. CDR3 DNA is the only sequence kept; it has 48 bases, read in frame from the first base. The germline V gene gives CDR1 as SGHRS and CDR2 as YFSETQ. Sequences were obtained from peripheral blood. Rearrangement joined TRBV5-1 to TRBJ1-1; the D gene is perhaps TRBD1, from 5 matching bases. The TCR originated in a man in his sixties or seventies with active or convalescent COVID-19. The nucleotide sequence is TGCGCCAGCAGCTTGGCGGCAGGCGTCAGGGACACTGAAGCTTTCTTT. It codes for CASSLAAGVRDTEAFF.